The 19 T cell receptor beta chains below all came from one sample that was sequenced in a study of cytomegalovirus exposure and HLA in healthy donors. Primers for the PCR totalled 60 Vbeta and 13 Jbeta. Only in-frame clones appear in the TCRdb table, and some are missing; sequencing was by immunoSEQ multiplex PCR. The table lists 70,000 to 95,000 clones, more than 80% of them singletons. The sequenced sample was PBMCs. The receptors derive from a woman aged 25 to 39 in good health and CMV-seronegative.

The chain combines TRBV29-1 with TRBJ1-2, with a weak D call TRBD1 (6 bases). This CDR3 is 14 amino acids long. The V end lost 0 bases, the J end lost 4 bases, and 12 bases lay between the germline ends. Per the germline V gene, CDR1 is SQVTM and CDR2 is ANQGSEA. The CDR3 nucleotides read TGCAGCGTTGAAGATCAAGAGGGGGTCTATGGCTACACCTTC. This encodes CSVEDQEGVYGYTF.

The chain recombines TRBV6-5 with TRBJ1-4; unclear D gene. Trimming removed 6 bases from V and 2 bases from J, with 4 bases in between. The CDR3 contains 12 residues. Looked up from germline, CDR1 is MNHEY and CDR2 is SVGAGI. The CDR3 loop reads CASSLTNEKLFF. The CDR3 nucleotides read TGTGCCAGCAGCCTCACTAATGAAAAACTGTTTTTT.

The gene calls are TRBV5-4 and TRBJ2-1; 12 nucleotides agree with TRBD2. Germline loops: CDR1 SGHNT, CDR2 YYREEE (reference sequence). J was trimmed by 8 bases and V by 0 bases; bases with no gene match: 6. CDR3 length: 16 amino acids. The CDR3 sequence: CASSLGLAGAFDEQFF. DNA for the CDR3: TGTGCCAGCAGCTTGGGACTAGCGGGAGCATTCGATGAGCAGTTCTTC.

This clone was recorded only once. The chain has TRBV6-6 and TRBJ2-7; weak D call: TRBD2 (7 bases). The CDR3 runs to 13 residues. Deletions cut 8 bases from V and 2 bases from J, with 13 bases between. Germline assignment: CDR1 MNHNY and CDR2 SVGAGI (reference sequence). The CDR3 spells CASRGRGAYEQYF. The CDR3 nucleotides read TGTGCCAGCCGGGGGAGGGGGGCCTACGAGCAGTACTTC.

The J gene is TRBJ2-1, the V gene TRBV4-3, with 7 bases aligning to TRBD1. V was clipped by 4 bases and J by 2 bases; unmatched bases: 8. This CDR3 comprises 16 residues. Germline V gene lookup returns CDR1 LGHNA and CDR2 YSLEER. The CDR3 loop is CASSRATGQTYNEQFF. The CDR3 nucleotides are TGCGCCAGCAGCCGAGCAACGGGACAGACCTACAATGAGCAGTTCTTC.

CDR3 residues: CASGRTSVNEQFF. CDR3 DNA: TGTGCCAGTGGTCGGACTAGCGTCAATGAGCAGTTCTTC. The V and J genes are TRBV19 and TRBJ2-1; 9 nucleotides agree with TRBD2. The V gene's germline CDR1 is LNHDA and CDR2 SQIVND (reference sequence). The length of the CDR3 is 13 residues. V shed 8 bases, J shed 6 bases, and the junction held 5 bases outside the gene matches.

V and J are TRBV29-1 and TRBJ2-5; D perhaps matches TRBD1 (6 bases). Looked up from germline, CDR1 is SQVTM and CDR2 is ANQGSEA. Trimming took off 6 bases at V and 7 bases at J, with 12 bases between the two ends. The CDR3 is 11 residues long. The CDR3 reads CSVDSKWTQYF. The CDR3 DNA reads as TGCAGCGTGGACAGCAAGTGGACCCAGTACTTC.

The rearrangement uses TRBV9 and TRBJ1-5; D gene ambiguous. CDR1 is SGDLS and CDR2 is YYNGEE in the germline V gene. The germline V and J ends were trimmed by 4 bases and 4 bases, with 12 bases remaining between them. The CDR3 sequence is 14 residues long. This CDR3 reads CASSSGGGNQPQHF. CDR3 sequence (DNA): TGTGCCAGCAGCTCCGGAGGAGGGAATCAGCCCCAGCATTTT.

The DNA for the CDR3 is TGTGCCAGCAGCCCCGGGACTAGCGGGAGGGCCGGCGAGACCCAGTACTTC. Residues: CASSPGTSGRAGETQYF. V usage is TRBV5-4 and J usage is TRBJ2-5; 16 bases fit TRBD2. Germline lookup yields CDR1 SGHNT and CDR2 YYREEE (reference sequence). With V trimmed by 4 bases and J by 5 bases, 8 bases remained unmatched. The CDR3 has 17 residues.

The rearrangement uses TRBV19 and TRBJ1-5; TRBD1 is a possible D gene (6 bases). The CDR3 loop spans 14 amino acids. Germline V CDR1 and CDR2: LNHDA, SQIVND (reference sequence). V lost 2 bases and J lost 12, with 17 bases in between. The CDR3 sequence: CASSIKQGPPIQHF. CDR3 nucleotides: TGTGCCAGTAGTATAAAACAGGGCCCACCGATCCAGCATTTT. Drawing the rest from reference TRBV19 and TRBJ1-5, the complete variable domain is DGGITQSPKYLFRKEGQNVTLSCEQNLNHDAMYWYRQDPGQGLRLIYYSQIVNDFQKGDIAEGYSVSREKKESFPLTVTSAQKNPTAFYLCASSIKQGPPIQHFGDGTRLSIL.

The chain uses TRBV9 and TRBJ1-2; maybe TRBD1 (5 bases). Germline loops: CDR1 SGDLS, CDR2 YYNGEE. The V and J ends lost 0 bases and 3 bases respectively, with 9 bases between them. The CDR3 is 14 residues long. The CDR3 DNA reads TGTGCCAGCAGCGTAGCTACAGGTGACTATGGCTACACCTTC. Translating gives CASSVATGDYGYTF. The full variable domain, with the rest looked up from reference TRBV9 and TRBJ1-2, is DSGVTQTPKHLITATGQRVTLRCSPRSGDLSVYWYQQSLDQGLQFLIQYYNGEERAKGNILERFSAQQFPDLHSELNLSSLELGDSALYFCASSVATGDYGYTFGSGTRLTVV.

In DNA form, the CDR3 reads TGTGCCAGCAGGTCTTCCATAGCGGGAGGGTCCTACAATGAGCAGTTCTTC. Amino acid sequence: CASRSSIAGGSYNEQFF. The rearrangement links TRBV28 to TRBJ2-1; TRBD2 matches 11 bases. The trim removed 6 bases at V and 1 base at J, leaving 8 bases unmatched. This CDR3 is built from 17 residues. Germline V gene data show CDR1 as MDHEN and CDR2 as SYDVKM. Variable domain in full (rest from reference TRBV28 and TRBJ2-1): DVKVTQSSRYLVKRTGEKVFLECVQDMDHENMFWYRQDPGLGLRLIYFSYDVKMKEKGDIPEGYSVSREKKERFSLILESASTNQTSMYLCASRSSIAGGSYNEQFFGPGTRLTVL.

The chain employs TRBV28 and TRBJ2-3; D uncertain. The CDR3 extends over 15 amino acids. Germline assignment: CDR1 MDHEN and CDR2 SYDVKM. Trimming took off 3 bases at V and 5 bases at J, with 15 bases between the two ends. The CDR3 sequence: CASSFINEKLDTQYF. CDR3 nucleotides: TGTGCCAGCAGTTTCATAAACGAGAAACTAGATACGCAGTATTTT.

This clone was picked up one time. This CDR3 reads CATCENRRSSNQPQHF. Written as DNA, the CDR3 is TGTGCCACCTGTGAAAACAGGCGATCGAGCAATCAGCCCCAGCATTTT. The J gene is TRBJ1-5, the V gene TRBV28; D might be TRBD1 (5 bases). V lost 10 bases to trimming and J lost 1 base, with 20 bases between them. This CDR3 is built from 16 residues. Germline V gene data show CDR1 as MDHEN and CDR2 as SYDVKM.

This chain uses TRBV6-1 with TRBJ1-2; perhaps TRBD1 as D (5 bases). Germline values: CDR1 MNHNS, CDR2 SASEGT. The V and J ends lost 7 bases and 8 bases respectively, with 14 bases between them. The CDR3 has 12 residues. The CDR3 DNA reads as TGTGCCAGCATCCCACTGGGGCGGGGCTACACCTTC. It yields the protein CASIPLGRGYTF.

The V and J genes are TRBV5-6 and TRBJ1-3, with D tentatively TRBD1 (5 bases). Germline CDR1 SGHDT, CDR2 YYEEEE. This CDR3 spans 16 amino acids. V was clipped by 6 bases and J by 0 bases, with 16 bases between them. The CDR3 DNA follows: TGTGCCAGCACGAAAGGAGGGGTAAGCTCTGGAAACACCATATATTTT. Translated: CASTKGGVSSGNTIYF.

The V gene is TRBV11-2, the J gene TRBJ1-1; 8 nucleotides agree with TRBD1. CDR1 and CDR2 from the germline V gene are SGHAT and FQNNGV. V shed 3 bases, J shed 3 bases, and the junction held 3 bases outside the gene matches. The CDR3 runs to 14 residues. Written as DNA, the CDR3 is TGTGCCAGCAGCTTCTCAGGGGGCGACACTGAAGCTTTCTTT. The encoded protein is CASSFSGGDTEAFF.

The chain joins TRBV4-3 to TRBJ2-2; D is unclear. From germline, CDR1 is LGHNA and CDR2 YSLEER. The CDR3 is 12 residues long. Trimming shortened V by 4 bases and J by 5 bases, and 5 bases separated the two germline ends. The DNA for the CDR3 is TGCGCCAGCAGCCGAGGAACCGGGGAGCTGTTTTTT. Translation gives CASSRGTGELFF.

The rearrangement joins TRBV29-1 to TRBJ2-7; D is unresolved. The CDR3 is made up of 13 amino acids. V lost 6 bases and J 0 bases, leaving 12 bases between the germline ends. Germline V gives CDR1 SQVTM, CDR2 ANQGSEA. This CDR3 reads CSVTPSGSYEQYF. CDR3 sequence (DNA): TGCAGCGTCACCCCTTCGGGCTCCTACGAGCAGTACTTC.